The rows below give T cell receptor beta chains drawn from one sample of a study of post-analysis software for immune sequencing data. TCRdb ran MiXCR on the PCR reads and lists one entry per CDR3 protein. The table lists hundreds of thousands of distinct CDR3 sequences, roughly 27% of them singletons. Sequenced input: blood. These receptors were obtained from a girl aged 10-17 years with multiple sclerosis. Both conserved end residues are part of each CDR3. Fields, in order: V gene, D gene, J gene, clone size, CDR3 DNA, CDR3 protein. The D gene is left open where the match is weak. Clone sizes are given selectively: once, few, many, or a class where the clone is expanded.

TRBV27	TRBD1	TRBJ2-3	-	TGTGCCAGCAGTACCTTGACAGGGGGCTTGACAGATACGCAGTATTTT	CASSTLTGGLTDTQYF
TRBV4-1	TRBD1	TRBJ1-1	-	TGCGCCAGCAGCCAACTTCAGACAGGGAGGGGTTTGAACACTGAAGCTTTCTTT	CASSQLQTGRGLNTEAFF
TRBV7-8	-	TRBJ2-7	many	TGTGCCAGCAGCCCCCCCGGTTACGAGCAGTACTTC	CASSPPGYEQYF
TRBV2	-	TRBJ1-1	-	TGTGCCAGCGAGGAGGTTGGGACTGAAGCTTTCTTT	CASEEVGTEAFF
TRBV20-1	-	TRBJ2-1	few	TGCAGTGCACTGGGCGGAGGAGACTTGGAGTTCTTC	CSALGGGDLEFF
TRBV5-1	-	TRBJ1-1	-	TGCGCCAGCAGCCCCCCAGGACTGAAGAACACTGAAGCTTTCTTT	CASSPPGLKNTEAFF
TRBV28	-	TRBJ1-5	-	TGTGCCAGCCGAACGGCAGGCCTCAATCAGCCCCAGCATTTT	CASRTAGLNQPQHF
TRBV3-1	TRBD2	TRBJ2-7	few	TGTGCCAGCAGCCACGGGACTAGCGGGAACTTGGACGAGCAGTACTTC	CASSHGTSGNLDEQYF
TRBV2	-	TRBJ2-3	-	TGTGCCAGCAGGGCAAAAAGGGATACGCAGTATTTT	CASRAKRDTQYF
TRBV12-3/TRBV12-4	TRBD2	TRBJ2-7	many	TGTGCCAGCAGTCCGGGCGGGGGCTCCTACGAGCAGTACTTC	CASSPGGGSYEQYF
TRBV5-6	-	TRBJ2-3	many	TGTGCCAGCAGCGGAGTACAGGGACCCTCCATGGATACGCAGTATTTT	CASSGVQGPSMDTQYF
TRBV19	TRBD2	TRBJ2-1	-	TGTGCCAGTAGTACCGGGACTAGCGGGAGGTCCTACAATGAGCAGTTCTTC	CASSTGTSGRSYNEQFF
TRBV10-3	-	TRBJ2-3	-	TGTGCCATCAGTGAGTCGGTCGGGGGCACAGATACGCAGTATTTT	CAISESVGGTDTQYF
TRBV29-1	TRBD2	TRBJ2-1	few	TGCAGCGTTGAGGGCGGGAGATCCTACAATGAGCAGTTCTTC	CSVEGGRSYNEQFF
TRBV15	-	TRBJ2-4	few	TGTGCCACCAGCAGTCGGCAGCGAGGTCAAAAGAACATTCAGTACTTC	CATSSRQRGQKNIQYF
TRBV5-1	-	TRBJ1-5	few	TGCGCCAGCAGCTTGGCCGGGGAGCGGTATCAGCCCCAGCATTTT	CASSLAGERYQPQHF
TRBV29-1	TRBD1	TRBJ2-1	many	TGCAGCGTTCAACTAGGGACAGGGGCTTACAATGAGCAGTTCTTC	CSVQLGTGAYNEQFF
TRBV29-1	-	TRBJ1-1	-	TGCAGCGTGACCGGGGTCTCTGAAGCTTTCTTT	CSVTGVSEAFF
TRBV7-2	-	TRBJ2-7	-	TGTGCCAGCAGCTTAGTAGGGCAAGGGTTCTACGAGCAGTACTTC	CASSLVGQGFYEQYF
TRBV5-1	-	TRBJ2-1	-	TGCGCCAGCGGCTCGGGCCGGGCCTCGGTCAATGAGCAGTTCTTC	CASGSGRASVNEQFF
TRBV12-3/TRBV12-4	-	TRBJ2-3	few	TGTGCCAGCAGGCAGGGACCCCGGCCAGATACGCAGTATTTT	CASRQGPRPDTQYF
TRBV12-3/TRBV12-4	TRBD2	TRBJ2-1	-	TGTGCCAGCAGTTTACGTGAAGGGGTAGCGGGAGGTGATGAGCAGTTCTTC	CASSLREGVAGGDEQFF
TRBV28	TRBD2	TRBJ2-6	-	TGTGCCAGCAGTTTAGAGGATAGCGGGCCCCTCTCTGGGGCCAACGTCCTGACTTTC	CASSLEDSGPLSGANVLTF
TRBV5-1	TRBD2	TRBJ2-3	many	TGCGCCAGCAGCTTGGCCGGGGGGAGTCAGACAGATACGCAGTATTTT	CASSLAGGSQTDTQYF
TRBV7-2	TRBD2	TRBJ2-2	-	TGTGCCAGCAGCTTAGCCCTAGCGGGAGTGGACACCGGGGAGCTGTTTTTT	CASSLALAGVDTGELFF
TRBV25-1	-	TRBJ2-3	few	TGTGCCAGCAGTGATCCGCGGACAAGCACAGATACGCAGTATTTT	CASSDPRTSTDTQYF
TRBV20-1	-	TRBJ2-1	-	TGCAGTACCAACCCCGGTGAGCAGTTCTTC	CSTNPGEQFF
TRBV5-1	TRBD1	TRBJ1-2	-	TGCGCCAGCAGCTCCTTGGGACAGGGCGATGGCTACACCTTC	CASSSLGQGDGYTF
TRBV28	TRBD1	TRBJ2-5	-	TGTGCCAGCACCGAGACAGGGGGGGATAAGACCCAGTACTTC	CASTETGGDKTQYF
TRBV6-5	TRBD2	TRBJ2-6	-	TGTGCCAGCAGTTACCGTGGCCGGGGGGGGTCTGGGGCCAACGTCCTGACTTTC	CASSYRGRGGSGANVLTF
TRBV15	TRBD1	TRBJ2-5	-	TGTGCCACCCGGAACGAGGACAGGGCCCAAGAGACCCAGTACTTC	CATRNEDRAQETQYF
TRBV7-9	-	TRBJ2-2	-	TGTGCCAGCAGCCCTACCTACACCGGGGAGCTGTTTTTT	CASSPTYTGELFF
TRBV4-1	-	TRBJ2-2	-	TGCGCCAGCAGCCAAGAAGTAGCAGCCATCACCGGGGAGCTGTTTTTT	CASSQEVAAITGELFF
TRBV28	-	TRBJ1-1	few	TGTGCCAGCAGTCGGGACATACGAGTAGCTTTCTTT	CASSRDIRVAFF
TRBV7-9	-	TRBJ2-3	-	TGTGCCAGCAGCTTAGCACGGGGGCAGGAAGATACGCAGTATTTT	CASSLARGQEDTQYF
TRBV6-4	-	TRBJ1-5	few	TGTGCCAGCAGTGAACGAGGGGGTGGCAATCAGCCCCAGCATTTT	CASSERGGGNQPQHF
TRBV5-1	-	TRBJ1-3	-	TGCGCCAGCAGCTTTGCCGGAGGGGTCGACTCTGGAAACACCATATATTTT	CASSFAGGVDSGNTIYF
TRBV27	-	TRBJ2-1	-	TGTGCCAGCAGTGCGCACCACAGGGAAAATGAGCAGTTCTTC	CASSAHHRENEQFF
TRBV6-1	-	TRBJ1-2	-	TGTGCCAGCAGGGAGAAAACAGGGACCCTATATGGCTACACCTTC	CASREKTGTLYGYTF
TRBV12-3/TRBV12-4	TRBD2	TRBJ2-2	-	TGTGCCAGCAGTTCCATAGCGGGGCGGAACACCGGGGAGCTGTTTTTT	CASSSIAGRNTGELFF
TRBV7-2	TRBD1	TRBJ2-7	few	TGTGCCAGCAGCTTACGGGACAGGGGGGCCTACGAGCAGTACTTC	CASSLRDRGAYEQYF
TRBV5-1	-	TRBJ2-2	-	TGCGCCAGCAGCCCCGATCCAACCGGGGAGCTGTTTTTT	CASSPDPTGELFF
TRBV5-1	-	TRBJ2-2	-	TGCGCCAGCAGCTTAGAACCGACAGGCGTCGGGGAGCTGTTTTTT	CASSLEPTGVGELFF
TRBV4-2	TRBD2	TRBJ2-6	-	TGTGCCAGCAGCCAAGTCGGGGGGACTGGGGCCAACGTCCTGACTTTC	CASSQVGGTGANVLTF
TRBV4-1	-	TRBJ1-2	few	TGCGCCAGCAGCCTATCATCCGGGGAGGGCTACACCTTC	CASSLSSGEGYTF
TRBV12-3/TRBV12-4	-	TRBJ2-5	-	TGTCCCAGCAGTACCCGGGACCTCTTAGAGACCCAGTACTTC	CPSSTRDLLETQYF
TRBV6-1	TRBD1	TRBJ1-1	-	TGTGCCAGCAGTCCAGACAGGGGAAGGACTGAAGCTTTCTTT	CASSPDRGRTEAFF
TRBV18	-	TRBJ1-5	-	TGTGCCAGCTCACCAGACCCAGGGCATCAGCCCCAGCATTTT	CASSPDPGHQPQHF